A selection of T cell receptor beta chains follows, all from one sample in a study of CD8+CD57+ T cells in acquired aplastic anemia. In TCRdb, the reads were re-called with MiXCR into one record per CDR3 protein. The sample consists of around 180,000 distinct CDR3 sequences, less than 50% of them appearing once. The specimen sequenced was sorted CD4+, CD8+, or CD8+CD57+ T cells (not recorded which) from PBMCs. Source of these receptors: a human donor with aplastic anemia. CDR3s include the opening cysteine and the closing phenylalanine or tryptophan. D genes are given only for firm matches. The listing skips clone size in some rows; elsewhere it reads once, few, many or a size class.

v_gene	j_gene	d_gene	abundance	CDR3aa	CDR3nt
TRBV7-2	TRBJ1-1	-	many	CASSLHAQNTEAFF	TGTGCCAGCAGCTTACACGCACAGAACACTGAAGCTTTCTTT
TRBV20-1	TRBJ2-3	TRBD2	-	CSARDPASGTRGTDTQYF	TGCAGTGCTAGAGATCCGGCTAGCGGGACGCGGGGCACAGATACGCAGTATTTT
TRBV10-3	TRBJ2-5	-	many	CAISESGLPQETQYF	TGTGCCATCAGTGAGTCGGGGTTACCTCAAGAGACCCAGTACTTC
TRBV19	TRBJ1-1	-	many	CASSTFRGQSNTEAFF	TGTGCCAGTAGTACCTTCCGTGGGCAGTCGAACACTGAAGCTTTCTTT
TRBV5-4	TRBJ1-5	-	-	CASSLVQINQPQHF	TGTGCCAGCAGCTTGGTACAGATCAATCAGCCCCAGCATTTT
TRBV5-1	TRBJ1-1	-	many	CASSLAVGVSTEAFF	TGCGCCAGCAGCTTGGCCGTAGGGGTGAGCACTGAAGCTTTCTTT
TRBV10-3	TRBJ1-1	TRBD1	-	CAIMPGTGTEAFF	TGTGCCATCATGCCCGGGACAGGTACTGAAGCTTTCTTT
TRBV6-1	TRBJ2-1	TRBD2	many	CASRLAGGNEQFF	TGTGCCAGCAGACTAGCGGGGGGTAATGAGCAGTTCTTC
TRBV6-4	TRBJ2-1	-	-	CASSDDLYNEQFF	TGTGCCAGCAGTGACGACTTGTACAATGAGCAGTTCTTC
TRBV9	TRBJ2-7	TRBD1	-	CASSGQGDYEQYF	TGTGCCAGCAGCGGACAGGGGGACTACGAGCAGTACTTC
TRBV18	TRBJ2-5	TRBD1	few	CASSPRDRVYQETQYF	TGTGCCAGCTCACCACGGGACAGGGTGTACCAAGAGACCCAGTACTTC
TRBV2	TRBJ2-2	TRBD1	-	CASRTGGTGELFF	TGTGCCAGCCGGACAGGCGGCACCGGGGAGCTGTTTTTT
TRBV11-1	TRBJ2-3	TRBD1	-	CAIALSPGGRGPTDTQYF	TGTGCCATCGCCCTTTCGCCCGGGGGCAGGGGGCCCACAGATACGCAGTATTTT
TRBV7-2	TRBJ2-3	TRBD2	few	CASSVAGVTQYF	TGTGCCAGCTCGGTAGCGGGAGTTACGCAGTATTTT
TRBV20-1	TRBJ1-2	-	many	CSARDPGRRRYGYTF	TGCAGTGCTAGAGACCCCGGACGTCGAAGGTATGGCTACACCTTC
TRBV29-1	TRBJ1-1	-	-	CSVGGFEAFF	TGCAGCGTTGGTGGTTTTGAAGCTTTCTTT
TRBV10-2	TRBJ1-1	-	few	CASSESGFTEAFF	TGCGCCAGCAGTGAGTCGGGTTTCACTGAAGCTTTCTTT
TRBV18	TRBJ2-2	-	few	CASSSGTRNTGELFF	TGTGCCAGCTCTTCCGGGACTCGAAACACCGGGGAGCTGTTTTTT
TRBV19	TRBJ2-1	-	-	CASSVTNDKFF	TGTGCCAGTAGTGTTACCAATGATAAGTTCTTC
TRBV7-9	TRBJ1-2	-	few	CASSLGPRGYTF	TGTGCCAGCAGCTTAGGCCCCCGCGGCTACACCTTC
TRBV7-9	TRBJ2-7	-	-	CASNLVYGNEQYF	TGTGCCAGCAACCTAGTGTACGGCAACGAGCAGTACTTC
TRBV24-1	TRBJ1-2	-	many	CATSDPQDAGYTF	TGTGCCACCAGTGATCCGCAGGACGCTGGCTACACCTTC
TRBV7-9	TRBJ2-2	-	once	CASSLKVTGELFF	TGTGCCAGCAGCTTAAAAGTCACCGGGGAGCTGTTTTTT
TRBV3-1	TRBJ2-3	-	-	CTSSQDRGERLTSTDTQYF	TGTACCAGCAGCCAAGATAGGGGGGAGAGATTAACTAGCACAGATACGCAGTATTTT
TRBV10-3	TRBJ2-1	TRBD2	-	CAISGGGLARLGEQFF	TGTGCCATCAGTGGGGGGGGATTAGCTCGTTTAGGTGAGCAGTTCTTC
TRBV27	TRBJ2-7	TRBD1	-	CASSRQGFLYEQYF	TGTGCCAGCAGTCGACAGGGTTTCCTCTACGAGCAGTACTTC
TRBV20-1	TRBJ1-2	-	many	CSASPQGGYGYTF	TGCAGTGCTAGCCCACAGGGAGGGTATGGCTACACCTTC
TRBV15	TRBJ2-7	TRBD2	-	CASSRGVAGSYEQYF	TGTGCCTCCAGCAGAGGGGTAGCGGGGAGCTACGAGCAGTACTTC
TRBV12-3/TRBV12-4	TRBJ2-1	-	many	CASRLTRDNEQFF	TGTGCCAGCAGATTAACGAGGGACAATGAGCAGTTCTTC
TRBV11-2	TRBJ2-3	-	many	CASRLARHLTDTQYF	TGTGCCAGCAGACTCGCCAGGCACCTCACAGATACGCAGTATTTT
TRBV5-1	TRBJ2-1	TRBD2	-	CASSYSGGGSEQFF	TGCGCCAGCAGCTATAGCGGGGGGGGTAGTGAGCAGTTCTTC
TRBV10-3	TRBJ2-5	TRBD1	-	CASSETGVKYQETQYF	TGTGCCAGCAGTGAGACAGGGGTTAAGTACCAAGAGACCCAGTACTTC
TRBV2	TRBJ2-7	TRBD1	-	CASSDGQGAFYEQYF	TGTGCCAGCAGTGATGGACAGGGGGCTTTCTACGAGCAGTACTTC
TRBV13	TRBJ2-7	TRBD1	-	CASSLGGGTGGYEQYF	TGTGCCAGCAGCTTAGGAGGCGGGACAGGGGGCTACGAGCAGTACTTC
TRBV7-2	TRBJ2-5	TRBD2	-	CASSLGLAGGLVTQYF	TGTGCCAGCAGCTTAGGATTAGCGGGGGGGCTTGTGACCCAGTACTTC
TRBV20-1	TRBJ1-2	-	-	CSARVDGAYGYTF	TGCAGTGCTAGAGTTGACGGGGCCTATGGCTACACCTTC
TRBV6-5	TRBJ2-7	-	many	CASSYSTGTTYEQYF	TGTGCCAGCAGTTACTCGACAGGGACTACCTACGAGCAGTACTTC
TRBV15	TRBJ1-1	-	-	CATSRVQNTEAFF	TGTGCCACCAGCAGAGTTCAGAACACTGAAGCTTTCTTT
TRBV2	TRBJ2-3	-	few	CASSDDSATDTQYF	TGTGCCAGCAGTGATGATAGCGCCACAGATACGCAGTATTTT
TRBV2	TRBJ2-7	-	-	CASMPWGKSSYEQYF	TGTGCCAGCATGCCCTGGGGGAAAAGCTCCTACGAGCAGTACTTC
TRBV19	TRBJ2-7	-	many	CASSKNRVTGVYEQYF	TGTGCCAGTAGTAAGAACAGGGTGACCGGGGTCTACGAGCAGTACTTC
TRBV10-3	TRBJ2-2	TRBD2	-	CASSLWRLAGSNTGELFF	TGTGCCAGCAGTTTATGGCGGCTAGCGGGGTCGAACACCGGGGAGCTGTTTTTT
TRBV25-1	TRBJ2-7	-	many	CASSRETGAYEQYF	TGTGCCAGCAGTAGAGAGACGGGAGCCTACGAGCAGTACTTC
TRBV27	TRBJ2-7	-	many	CASSLEGAYEQYF	TGTGCCAGCAGTTTAGAGGGGGCCTACGAGCAGTACTTC
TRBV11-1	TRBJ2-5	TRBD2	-	CASRGGGLETQYF	TGTGCCAGCAGGGGCGGGGGTTTGGAGACCCAGTACTTC
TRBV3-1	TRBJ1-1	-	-	CASSQQMNTEAFF	TGTGCCAGCAGCCAGCAGATGAACACTGAAGCTTTCTTT
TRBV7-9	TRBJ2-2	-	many	CASSSWVPGSGELFF	TGTGCCAGCAGCTCTTGGGTTCCCGGATCCGGGGAGCTGTTTTTT
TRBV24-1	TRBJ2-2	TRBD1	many	CATRTQRGGLNGQVNTGELFF	TGTGCCACCAGGACTCAGAGAGGTGGCCTGAACGGACAGGTGAACACCGGGGAGCTGTTTTTT
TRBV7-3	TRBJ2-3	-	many	CASSPRGGTQDTQYF	TGTGCCAGCAGCCCTAGGGGTGGTACACAAGATACGCAGTATTTT